This T cell receptor beta chain derives from a study of blood T cells in healthy people across ages. Donors each provided 8 to 10 milliliters of peripheral blood. They isolated at least 6.5 million PBMCs from each sample. CDR1 and CDR2 from the germline V gene are SGDLS and YYNGEE. CDR3 length equals 13 residues. Trimming pared 0 bases from V and 8 bases from J, leaving 9 bases between. This clonotype has a handful of counts. It was with a sample-barcoded 5' primer and a J-beta primer mix that a second PCR of roughly 7 to 11 cycles was run. Each CDR3 protein gets one entry after TCRdb re-called the 5' RACE reads with MiXCR. This sample has 800,000 to 950,000 distinct CDR3 sequences, with about 48% found just once.

The receptor's source is a man aged 30 to 45 in good health. The rearrangement uses TRBV9 and TRBJ2-1, with D possibly matching TRBD2 (5 bases). The source material was blood. CDR3 sequence reads: CASSVVPDYEQFF. As DNA, the CDR3 is TGTGCCAGCAGCGTAGTACCGGACTATGAGCAGTTCTTC.